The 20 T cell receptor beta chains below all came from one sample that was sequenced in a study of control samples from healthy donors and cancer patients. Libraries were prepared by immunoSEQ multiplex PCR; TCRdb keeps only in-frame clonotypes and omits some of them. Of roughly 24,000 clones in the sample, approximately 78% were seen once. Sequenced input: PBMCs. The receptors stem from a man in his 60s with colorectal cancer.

The CDR3 sequence is CASSVVSSGGFTDTQYF. CDR3 coding DNA: TGTGCCAGCAGCGTAGTGTCTAGCGGGGGGTTCACAGATACGCAGTATTTT. This chain joins TRBV9 and TRBJ2-3, with TRBD2 matching over 11 bases. V was pared by 0 bases and J by 2 bases, with 5 bases of the junction left unmatched. The CDR3 totals 17 residues. Germline V gene sequence: CDR1 SGDLS, CDR2 YYNGEE. Drawing the rest from reference TRBV9 and TRBJ2-3, the complete variable domain is DSGVTQTPKHLITATGQRVTLRCSPRSGDLSVYWYQQSLDQGLQFLIQYYNGEERAKGNILERFSAQQFPDLHSELNLSSLELGDSALYFCASSVVSSGGFTDTQYFGPGTRLTVL.

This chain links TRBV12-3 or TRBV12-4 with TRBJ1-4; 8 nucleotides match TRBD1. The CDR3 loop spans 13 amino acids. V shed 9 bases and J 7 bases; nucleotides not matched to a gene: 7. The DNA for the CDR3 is TGTGCCAGTTCAGGGGGCTGGCTTGAAAAACTGTTTTTT. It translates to CASSGGWLEKLFF.

The CDR3 DNA reads TGTGCCAGCAGCCAAGACAGGGTCAGCCCTCGTGGAAAACTGTTTTTT. It codes for CASSQDRVSPRGKLFF. The chain combines TRBV14 with TRBJ1-4; perhaps TRBD1 as D (5 bases). The CDR3 covers 16 residues. Germline V gives CDR1 SGHDN, CDR2 FVKESK. Trimming left V 0 bases short and J 10 bases short, with 18 bases between.

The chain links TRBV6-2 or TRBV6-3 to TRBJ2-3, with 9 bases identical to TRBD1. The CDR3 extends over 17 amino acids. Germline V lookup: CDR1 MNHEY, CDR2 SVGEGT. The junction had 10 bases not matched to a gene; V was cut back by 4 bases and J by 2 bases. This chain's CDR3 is CASSSPGTGRPTDTQYF. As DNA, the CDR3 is TGTGCCAGCAGTTCACCCGGGACAGGGCGGCCCACAGATACGCAGTATTTT.

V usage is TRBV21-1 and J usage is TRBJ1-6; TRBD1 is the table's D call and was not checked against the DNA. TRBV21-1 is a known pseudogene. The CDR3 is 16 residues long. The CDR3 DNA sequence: TGTGCCAGCAGCAAAGCCATCAGGGGGCGGGATTCACCCCTCCACTTT. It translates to CASSKAIRGRDSPLHF.

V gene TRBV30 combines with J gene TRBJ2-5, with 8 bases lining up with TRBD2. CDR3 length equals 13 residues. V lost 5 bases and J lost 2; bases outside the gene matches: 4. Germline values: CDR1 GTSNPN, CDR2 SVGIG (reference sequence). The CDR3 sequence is CAWSGGEQETQYF. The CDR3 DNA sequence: TGTGCCTGGTCGGGGGGGGAACAAGAGACCCAGTACTTC.

The CDR3 DNA sequence: TGTGCCAGCAGCTTGGCAGTAGGGTCGGGGGCGAACACCGGGGAGCTGTTTTTT. Its protein is CASSLAVGSGANTGELFF. The chain combines TRBV5-4 with TRBJ2-2; the D gene is possibly TRBD2 (6 bases). V was cut by 0 bases and J by 0 bases, with 15 bases left in between. The V gene's germline CDR1 is SGHNT and CDR2 YYREEE (reference sequence). The CDR3 length is 18 residues. The full variable domain, rest sourced from reference TRBV5-4 and TRBJ2-2, is ETGVTQSPTHLIKTRGQQVTLRCSSQSGHNTVSWYQQALGQGPQFIFQYYREEENGRGNFPPRFSGLQFPNYSSELNVNALELDDSALYLCASSLAVGSGANTGELFFGEGSRLTVL.

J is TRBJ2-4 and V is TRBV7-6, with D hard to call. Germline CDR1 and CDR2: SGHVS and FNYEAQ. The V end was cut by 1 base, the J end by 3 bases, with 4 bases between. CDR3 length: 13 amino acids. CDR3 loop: CASSLGDKNIQYF. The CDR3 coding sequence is TGTGCCAGCAGCTTAGGGGACAAAAACATTCAGTACTTC.

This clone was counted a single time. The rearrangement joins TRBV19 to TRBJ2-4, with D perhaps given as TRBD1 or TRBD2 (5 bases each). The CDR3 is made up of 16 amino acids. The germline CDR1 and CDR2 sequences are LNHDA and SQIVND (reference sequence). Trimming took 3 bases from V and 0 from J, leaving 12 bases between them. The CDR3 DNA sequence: TGTGCCAGTAGTATTGGGGGTGGACTAGCCAAAAACATTCAGTACTTC. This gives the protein CASSIGGGLAKNIQYF.

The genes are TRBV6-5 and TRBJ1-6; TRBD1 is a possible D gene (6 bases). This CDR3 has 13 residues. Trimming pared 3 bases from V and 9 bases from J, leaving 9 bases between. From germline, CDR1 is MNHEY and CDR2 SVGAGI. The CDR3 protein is CASSYRDISPLHF. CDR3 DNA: TGTGCCAGCAGTTATCGGGACATTTCACCCCTCCACTTT.

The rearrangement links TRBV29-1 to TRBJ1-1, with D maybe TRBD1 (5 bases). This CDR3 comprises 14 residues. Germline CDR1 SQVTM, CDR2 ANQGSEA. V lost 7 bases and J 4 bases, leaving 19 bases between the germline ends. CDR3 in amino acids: CSAEAGAGGTEAFF. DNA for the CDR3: TGCAGCGCAGAGGCTGGGGCTGGAGGCACTGAAGCTTTCTTT.

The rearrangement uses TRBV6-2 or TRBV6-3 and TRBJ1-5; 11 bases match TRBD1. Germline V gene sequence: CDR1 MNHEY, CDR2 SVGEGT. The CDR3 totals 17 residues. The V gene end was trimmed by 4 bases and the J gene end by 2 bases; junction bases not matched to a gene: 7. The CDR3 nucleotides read TGTGCCAGCAGTTCCGGGACAGGGGGTGATGGCAATCAGCCCCAGCATTTT. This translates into CASSSGTGGDGNQPQHF.

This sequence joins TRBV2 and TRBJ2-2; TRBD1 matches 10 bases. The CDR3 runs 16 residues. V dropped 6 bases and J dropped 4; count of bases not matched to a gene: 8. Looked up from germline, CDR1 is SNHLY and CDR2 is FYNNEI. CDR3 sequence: CASREPGQGITGELFF. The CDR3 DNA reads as TGTGCCAGCAGAGAACCGGGACAGGGGATCACCGGGGAGCTGTTTTTT. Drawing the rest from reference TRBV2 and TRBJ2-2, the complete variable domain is EPEVTQTPSHQVTQMGQEVILRCVPISNHLYFYWYRQILGQKVEFLVSFYNNEISEKSEIFDDQFSVERPDGSNFTLKIRSTKLEDSAMYFCASREPGQGITGELFFGEGSRLTVL.

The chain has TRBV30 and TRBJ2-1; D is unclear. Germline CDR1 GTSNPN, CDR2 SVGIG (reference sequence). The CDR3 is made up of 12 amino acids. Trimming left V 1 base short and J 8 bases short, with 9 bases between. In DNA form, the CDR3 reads TGTGCCTGGAGTGCGAGTAGGCATGAGCAGTTCTTC. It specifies CAWSASRHEQFF.

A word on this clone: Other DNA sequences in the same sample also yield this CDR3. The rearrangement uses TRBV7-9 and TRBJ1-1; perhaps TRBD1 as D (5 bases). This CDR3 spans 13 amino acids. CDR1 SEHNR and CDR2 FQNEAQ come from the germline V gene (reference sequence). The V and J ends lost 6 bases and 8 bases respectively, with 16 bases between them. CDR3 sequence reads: CASSRAPSGEAFF. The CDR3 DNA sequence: TGTGCCAGCAGTCGAGCCCCATCAGGGGAAGCTTTCTTT.

CDR3 loop: CASSYMGGGAETQYF. The CDR3 DNA sequence: TGTGCCAGCAGCTATATGGGCGGGGGGGCTGAGACCCAGTACTTC. The V and J genes are TRBV7-2 and TRBJ2-5; 9 nucleotides agree with TRBD2. The trim removed 4 bases at V and 5 bases at J, leaving 8 bases unmatched. The CDR3 has 15 amino acids. Germline CDR1 SGHTA, CDR2 FQGNSA.

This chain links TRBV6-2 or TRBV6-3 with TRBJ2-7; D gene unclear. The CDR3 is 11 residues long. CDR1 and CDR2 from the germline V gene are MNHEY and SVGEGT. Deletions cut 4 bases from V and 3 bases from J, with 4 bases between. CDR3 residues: CASSSYYEQYV. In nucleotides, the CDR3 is TGTGCCAGCAGTTCCTACTACGAGCAGTACGTC.

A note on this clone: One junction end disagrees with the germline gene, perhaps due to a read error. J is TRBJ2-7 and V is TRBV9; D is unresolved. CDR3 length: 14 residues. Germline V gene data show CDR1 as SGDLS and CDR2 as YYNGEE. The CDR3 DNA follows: TGTGCCAGCAGCGTAGCTACCGCCTCCCACGAGCAGTACTTC. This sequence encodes CASSVATASHEQYF.

Here the CDR3 DNA reads TGCGCCAGCAGCTTGGGGGCCAGCTCCTACAATGAGCAGTTCTTC. Amino acid sequence: CASSLGASSYNEQFF. The V call is TRBV5-1, the J call TRBJ2-1; D remains unclear. Germline loops: CDR1 SGHRS, CDR2 YFSETQ. The V gene lost 0 bases and the J gene lost 0 bases, with 7 bases spanning the gap. The CDR3 consists of 15 residues.

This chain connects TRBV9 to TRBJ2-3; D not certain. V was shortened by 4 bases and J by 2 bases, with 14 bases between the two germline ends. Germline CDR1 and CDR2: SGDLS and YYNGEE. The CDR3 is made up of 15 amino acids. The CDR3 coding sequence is TGTGCCAGCAGCCCATCTAGACCCATCACAGATACGCAGTATTTT. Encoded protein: CASSPSRPITDTQYF. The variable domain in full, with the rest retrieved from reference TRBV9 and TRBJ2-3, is DSGVTQTPKHLITATGQRVTLRCSPRSGDLSVYWYQQSLDQGLQFLIQYYNGEERAKGNILERFSAQQFPDLHSELNLSSLELGDSALYFCASSPSRPITDTQYFGPGTRLTVL.